This entry concerns a single T cell receptor beta chain. CDR1 SGDLS and CDR2 YYNGEE come from the germline V gene. The CDR3 has 14 amino acids. Losses at the gene ends were 3 bases for V and 1 base for J; bases not matched to a gene: 2. Source study methods: For nucleated cells, counts were estimated from reference gene primer amplification. Clones were read by immunoSEQ multiplex PCR, and TCRdb kept only the in-frame ones, dropping some. The DNA was the basis for D and trimming; V, J and clone size are from that table. Of fewer than 450,000 clones in the sample, approximately 90% are singletons; the top ten hold more than 1%. This entry comes from a study of blood T cell repertoires in COVID-19. Study information: PBMCs, B-cell-depleted T cells, or T cells provided the cDNA or gDNA that made up the material.

This sequence was found in a woman between 18 and 30 years old who had recovered from COVID-19. The chain uses TRBV9 and TRBJ2-7, with TRBD1 matching over 9 bases. Sequencing was done on a sample of PBMCs or T cells enriched from blood (not recorded which). CDR3 loop: CASSGTGASYEQYF. DNA for the CDR3: TGTGCCAGCAGCGGGACAGGGGCTTCCTACGAGCAGTACTTC.